A single TCR beta chain is shown here with its context. What it binds is not known. This sample is drawn from a study of T cell responses to AZD1222 COVID-19 vaccine. Study background: Whether given at about 4 or about 12 weeks, second doses were pooled. Findings of the study overall: Per reports, nearly half of all spike-specific TCRs target regions that are unmutated in variants. Dominant CD4 TCR responses targeted spike regions 160-218 and 743-854. Most donors were white British, females outnumbered males, and clonal diversity was possibly underestimated.

Germline assignment: CDR1 SQVTM and CDR2 ANQGSEA. V shed 6 bases and J shed 2 bases, with 4 bases lying between them. CDR3 length: 10 residues. Measured with immunoSEQ multiplex PCR; TCRdb has only the in-frame clones, and not every one. Seen here are roughly 100,000 clones, around nine tenths observed once, and the top ten hold 20%. This receptor was taken from an adult in good health. V usage is TRBV29-1 and J usage is TRBJ2-5; no definite D call. Sequencing was performed on peripheral blood, taken on day 0 of AZD1222 vaccination. The CDR3 region is CSVGQETQYF. In DNA form, the CDR3 reads TGCAGCGTCGGACAAGAGACCCAGTACTTC.